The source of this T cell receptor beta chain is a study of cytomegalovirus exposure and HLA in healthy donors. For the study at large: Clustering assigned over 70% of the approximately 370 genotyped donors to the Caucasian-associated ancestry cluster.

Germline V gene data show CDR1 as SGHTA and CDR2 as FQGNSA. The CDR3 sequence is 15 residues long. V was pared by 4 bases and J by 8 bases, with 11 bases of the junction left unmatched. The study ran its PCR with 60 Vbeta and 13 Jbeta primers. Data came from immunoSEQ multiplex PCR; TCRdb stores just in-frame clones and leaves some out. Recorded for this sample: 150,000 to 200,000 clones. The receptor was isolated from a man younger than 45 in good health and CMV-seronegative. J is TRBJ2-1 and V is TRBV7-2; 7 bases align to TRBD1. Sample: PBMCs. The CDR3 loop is CASSYRQGSRHEQFF. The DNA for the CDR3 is TGTGCCAGCAGCTATCGACAGGGTTCAAGACATGAGCAGTTCTTC.